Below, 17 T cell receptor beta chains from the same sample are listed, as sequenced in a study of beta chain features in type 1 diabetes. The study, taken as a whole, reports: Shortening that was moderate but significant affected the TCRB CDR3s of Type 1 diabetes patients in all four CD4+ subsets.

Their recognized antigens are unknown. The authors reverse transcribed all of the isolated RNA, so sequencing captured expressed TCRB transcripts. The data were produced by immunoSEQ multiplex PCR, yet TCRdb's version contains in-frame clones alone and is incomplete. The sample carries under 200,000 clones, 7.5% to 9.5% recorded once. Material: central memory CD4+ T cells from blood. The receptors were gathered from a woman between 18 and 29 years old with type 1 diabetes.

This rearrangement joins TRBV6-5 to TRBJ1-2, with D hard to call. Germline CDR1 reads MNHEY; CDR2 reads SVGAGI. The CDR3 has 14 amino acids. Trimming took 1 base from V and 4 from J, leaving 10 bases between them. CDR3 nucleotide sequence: TGTGCCAGCAGTTACTATCCCCAGGCCTATGGCTACACCTTC. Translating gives CASSYYPQAYGYTF.

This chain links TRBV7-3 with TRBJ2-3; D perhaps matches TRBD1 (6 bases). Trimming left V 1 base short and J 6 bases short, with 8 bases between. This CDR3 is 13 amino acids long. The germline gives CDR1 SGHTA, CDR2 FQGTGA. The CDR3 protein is CASSLSQGDTQYF. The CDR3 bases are TGTGCCAGCAGCTTAAGTCAGGGGGATACGCAGTATTTT.

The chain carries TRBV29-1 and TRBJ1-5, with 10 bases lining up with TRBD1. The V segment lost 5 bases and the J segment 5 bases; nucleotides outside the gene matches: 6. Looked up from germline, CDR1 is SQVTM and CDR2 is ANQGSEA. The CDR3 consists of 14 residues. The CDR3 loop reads CSVQSGTGDQPQHF. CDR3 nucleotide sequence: TGCAGCGTTCAAAGCGGGACAGGGGATCAGCCCCAGCATTTT.

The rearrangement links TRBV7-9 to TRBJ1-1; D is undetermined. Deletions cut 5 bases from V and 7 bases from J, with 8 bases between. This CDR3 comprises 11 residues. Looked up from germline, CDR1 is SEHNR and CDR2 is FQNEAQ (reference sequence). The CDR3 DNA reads TGTGCCAGCAGCCCCGTTCTTGAAGCTTTCTTT. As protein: CASSPVLEAFF.

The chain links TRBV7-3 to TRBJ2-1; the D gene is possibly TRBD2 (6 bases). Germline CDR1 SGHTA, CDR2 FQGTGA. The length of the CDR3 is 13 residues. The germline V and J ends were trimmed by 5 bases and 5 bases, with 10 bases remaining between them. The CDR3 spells CASSRLADNEQFF. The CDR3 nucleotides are TGTGCCAGCAGCCGATTAGCGGACAATGAGCAGTTCTTC.

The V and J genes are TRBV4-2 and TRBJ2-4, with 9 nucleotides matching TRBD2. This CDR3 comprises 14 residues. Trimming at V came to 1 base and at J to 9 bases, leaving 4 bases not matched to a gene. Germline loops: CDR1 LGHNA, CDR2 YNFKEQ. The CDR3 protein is CASSQGGGRGIQYF. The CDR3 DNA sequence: TGTGCCAGCAGCCAAGGGGGCGGGAGGGGCATTCAGTACTTC.

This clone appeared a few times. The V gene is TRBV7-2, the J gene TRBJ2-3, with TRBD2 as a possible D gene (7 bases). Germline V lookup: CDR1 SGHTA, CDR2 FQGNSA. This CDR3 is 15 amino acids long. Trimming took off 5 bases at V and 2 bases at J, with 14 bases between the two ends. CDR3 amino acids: CASSAVGGATDTQYF. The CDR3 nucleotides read TGTGCCAGCAGCGCCGTAGGGGGGGCCACAGATACGCAGTATTTT.

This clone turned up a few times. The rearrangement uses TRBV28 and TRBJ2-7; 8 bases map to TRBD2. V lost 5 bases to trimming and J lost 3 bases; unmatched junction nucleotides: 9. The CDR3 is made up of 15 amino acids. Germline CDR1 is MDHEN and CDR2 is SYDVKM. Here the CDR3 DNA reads TGTGCCAGCAGTACCCCCGGGACTAGGGTCTACGAGCAGTACTTC. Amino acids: CASSTPGTRVYEQYF.

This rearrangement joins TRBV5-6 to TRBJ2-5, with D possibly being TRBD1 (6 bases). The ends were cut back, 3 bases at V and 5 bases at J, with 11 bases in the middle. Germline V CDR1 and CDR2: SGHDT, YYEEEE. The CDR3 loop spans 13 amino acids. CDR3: CASSWAGVETQYF. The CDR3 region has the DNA TGTGCCAGCAGCTGGGCAGGGGTGGAGACCCAGTACTTC.

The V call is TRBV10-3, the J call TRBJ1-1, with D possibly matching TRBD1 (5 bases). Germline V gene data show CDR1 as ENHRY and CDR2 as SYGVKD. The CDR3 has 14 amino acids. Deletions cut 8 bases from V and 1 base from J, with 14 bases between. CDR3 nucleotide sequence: TGTGCCATCTCTTCGGTAGGGGAGAACACTGAAGCTTTCTTT. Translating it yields CAISSVGENTEAFF.

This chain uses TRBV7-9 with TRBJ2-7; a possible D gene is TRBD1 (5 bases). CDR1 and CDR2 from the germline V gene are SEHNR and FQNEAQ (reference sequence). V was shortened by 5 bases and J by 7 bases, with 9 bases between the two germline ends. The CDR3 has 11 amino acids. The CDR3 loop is CASSAQAEQYF. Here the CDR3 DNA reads TGTGCCAGCAGCGCACAGGCAGAGCAGTACTTC.

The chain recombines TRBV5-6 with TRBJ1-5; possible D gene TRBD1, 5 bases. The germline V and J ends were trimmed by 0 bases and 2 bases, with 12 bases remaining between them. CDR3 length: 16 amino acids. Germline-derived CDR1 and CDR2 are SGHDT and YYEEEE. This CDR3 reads CASSLGQGSGNQPQHF. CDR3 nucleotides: TGTGCCAGCAGCTTGGGGCAGGGATCAGGCAATCAGCCCCAGCATTTT.

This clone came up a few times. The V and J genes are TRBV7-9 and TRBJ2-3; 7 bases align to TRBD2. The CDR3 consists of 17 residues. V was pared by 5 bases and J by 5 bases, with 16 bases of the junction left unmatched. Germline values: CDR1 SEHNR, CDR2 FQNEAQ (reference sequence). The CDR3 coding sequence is TGTGCCAGCAGCCCCGGGGCTAGCGGCAACGGAGGAGATACGCAGTATTTT. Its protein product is CASSPGASGNGGDTQYF.

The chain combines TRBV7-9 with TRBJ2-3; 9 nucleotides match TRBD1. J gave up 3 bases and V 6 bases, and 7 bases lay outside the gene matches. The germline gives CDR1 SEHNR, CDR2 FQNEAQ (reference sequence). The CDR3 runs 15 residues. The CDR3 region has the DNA TGTGCCAGCAGTCGGTCGACAGGGGGTACAGATACGCAGTATTTT. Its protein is CASSRSTGGTDTQYF.

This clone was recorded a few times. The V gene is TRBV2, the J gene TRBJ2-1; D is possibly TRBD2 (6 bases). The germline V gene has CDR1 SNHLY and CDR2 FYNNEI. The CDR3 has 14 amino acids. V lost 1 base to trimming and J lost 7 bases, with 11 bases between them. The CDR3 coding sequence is TGTGCCAGCAGTGAAGGGGGGGTGTTAAATGAGCAGTTCTTC. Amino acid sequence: CASSEGGVLNEQFF.

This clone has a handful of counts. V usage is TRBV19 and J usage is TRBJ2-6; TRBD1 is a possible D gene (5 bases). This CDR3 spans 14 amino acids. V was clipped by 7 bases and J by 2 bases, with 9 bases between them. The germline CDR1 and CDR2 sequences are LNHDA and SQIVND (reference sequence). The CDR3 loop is CASTGRAGANVLTF. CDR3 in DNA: TGTGCCAGTACTGGCAGGGCTGGGGCCAACGTCCTGACTTTC.

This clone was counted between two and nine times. This CDR3 reads CASSQGQRFGGRAYEQYF. CDR3 DNA sequence: TGCGCCAGCAGCCAAGGACAGCGATTTGGCGGGAGGGCCTACGAGCAGTACTTC. This sequence joins TRBV4-3 and TRBJ2-7; the match to TRBD2 covers 9 bases. Germline V lookup: CDR1 LGHNA, CDR2 YSLEER. This CDR3 comprises 18 residues. J gave up 2 bases and V 1 base, and 12 bases lay outside the gene matches.